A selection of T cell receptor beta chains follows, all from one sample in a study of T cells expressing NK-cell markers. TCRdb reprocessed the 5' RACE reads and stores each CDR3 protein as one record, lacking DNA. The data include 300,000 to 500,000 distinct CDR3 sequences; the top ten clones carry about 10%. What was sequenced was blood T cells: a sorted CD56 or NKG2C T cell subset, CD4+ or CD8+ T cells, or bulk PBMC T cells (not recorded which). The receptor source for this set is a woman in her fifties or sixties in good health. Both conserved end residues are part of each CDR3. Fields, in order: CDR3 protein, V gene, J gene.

CASSQKGRRLAGGETQYF	TRBV3-1	TRBJ2-5
CASSVEPLAGGGGELFF	TRBV9	TRBJ2-2
CATQQGLENYGYTF	TRBV12-3/TRBV12-4	TRBJ1-2
CAISLEANQPQHF	TRBV10-3	TRBJ1-5
CASSLSYQPQHF	TRBV6-2/TRBV6-3	TRBJ1-5
CSAAPSGMNFADTQYF	TRBV20-1	TRBJ2-3
CASLPNRGNYGYTF	TRBV12-3/TRBV12-4	TRBJ1-2
CSASLLGSYNEQFF	TRBV20-1	TRBJ2-1
CASSEQGADQHF	TRBV7-6	TRBJ1-5
CASSLSGTPEQFF	TRBV27	TRBJ2-1
CASSEYRQNQPQHF	TRBV25-1	TRBJ1-5
CASSRDGGNTEAFF	TRBV14	TRBJ1-1
CASRDAGTGGYEQYF	TRBV6-5	TRBJ2-7
CASSWGTGNQPQHF	TRBV5-1	TRBJ1-5
CAISEGTGGYNEQFF	TRBV10-3	TRBJ2-1
CASSPPGQGNIQYF	TRBV7-8	TRBJ2-4
CASRHQGSGNTIYF	TRBV27	TRBJ1-3
CASSPLTQRNTGELFF	TRBV12-3/TRBV12-4	TRBJ2-2
CASSLGGTGQEQFF	TRBV5-1	TRBJ2-1
CASSLGPGGLTNEQFF	TRBV5-1	TRBJ2-1
CASSPERADGWETQYF	TRBV5-1	TRBJ2-5
CASSLNSISGANVLTF	TRBV6-6	TRBJ2-6
CASSPSGITYEQYF	TRBV3-1	TRBJ2-7
CVSRRGSTPYEQYF	TRBV5-6	TRBJ2-7
CASMLGSGLLTDTQYF	TRBV12-3/TRBV12-4	TRBJ2-3
CASSQGRQANSGNTIYF	TRBV4-1	TRBJ1-3
CASTPSGSSGELFF	TRBV7-9	TRBJ2-2
CATSDWDSQETQYF	TRBV24-1	TRBJ2-5
CASSLASRPTAAFF	TRBV11-2	TRBJ1-1
CASSFFPFPVQGRNNTGELFF	TRBV5-5	TRBJ2-2
CASGRGRSETQYF	TRBV6-5	TRBJ2-5
CSASGTGGMKTQYF	TRBV20-1	TRBJ2-5
CSAIPLPVDDTQYF	TRBV20-1	TRBJ2-3
CASREKGVYGYTF	TRBV27	TRBJ1-2
CATSGRVRSEQFF	TRBV24-1	TRBJ2-1
CASSQGTSGRRNEQYF	TRBV3-1	TRBJ2-7
CASREPGLADNEQFF	TRBV12-3/TRBV12-4	TRBJ2-1
CSVVIGNEKLFF	TRBV29-1	TRBJ1-4
CASSLVDRDTGELFF	TRBV5-1	TRBJ2-2
CASSAPGTGETQYF	TRBV27	TRBJ2-5
CASSLRGAKNTIYF	TRBV5-1	TRBJ1-3
CASSYKGGGSEQFF	TRBV6-5	TRBJ2-1
CASSLVSDRRYNEQFF	TRBV5-1	TRBJ2-1
CASSLEGWGAFF	TRBV28	TRBJ1-1
CASSPAPPGLTEETQYF	TRBV4-1	TRBJ2-5